This record concerns one T cell receptor beta chain sequence. Only a few counts were recorded for this clonotype. Its antigen remains unidentified. No clone much larger than this one lies a single base away; base qualities are absent. These data come from a study of regulatory T cells in long-lasting Graves disease (dated by TCRdb to the early 2020s). Context from the whole study: Persistent Graves' disease was defined as antithyroid drug treatment for over 5 years with persistently positive TSH receptor autoantibodies. Patients with persistent Graves' disease were compared with patients with newly diagnosed Graves' disease using TCR sequencing and RNA sequencing of peripheral blood. The study was conducted in China and was registered as a clinical trial. A total of roughly 35 samples were covered by TCR sequencing, comprising around 13 persistent and 20 newly diagnosed Graves' disease patients. Antithyroid drugs had been taken for approximately 10 years on average by persistent Graves' disease patients in the clinical cohort.

What the study reported, not specific to this receptor: Persistent disease showed preferential use of TRBV28, TRBJ1-2 and TRBJ2-5, whereas newly diagnosed disease favored TRBV20-1 and TRBJ2-1. A larger number of public clonotypes was shared among persistent patients (fewer than 3,000) than among newly diagnosed patients (about 990). Sequencing and analysis were restricted to the TCR beta chain. Peripheral blood alone was examined, since thyroid tissue, which constituted the primary lesion, could not be accessed. As a limitation, the authors acknowledged that the small sample size may reduce accuracy. Lower TCR Shannon entropy and fewer highly expanded clones were observed in persistent Graves' disease patients than in newly diagnosed patients, which suggested clonal expansion.

The meaning of the sample's time point label: persistent/refractory GD, antithyroid drugs over 5 years with positive TRAb. RNA was extracted from PBMCs in TRIzol for both TCR sequencing and RNA sequencing. The diagnosis of Graves' disease followed American Thyroid Association guidelines. Patients for the study were recruited at an endocrinology department in Xi'an, China. From each patient, 7.5 to 10 milliliters of peripheral blood was collected into an EDTA anticoagulant tube. Ficoll Paque Plus density gradient separation was used to isolate PBMCs, and no further T cell sorting was done. An Agilent 2100 Bioanalyzer and agarose gel were used to assess RNA quality, and a NanoDrop 2000 was used to measure RNA concentration. The trim is 8 bases for V and 4 bases for J, with a gap of 9 bases between the germline ends. The germline V gene sets CDR1 to MNHEY and CDR2 to SVGEGT. CDR3 length: 11 amino acids, cysteine to phenylalanine. Only the CDR3 DNA stays, 33 bases, in frame from base 1.

Receptor libraries were prepared by multiplex PCR. Instrument on record: Illumina HiSeq 4000. To build TCR beta libraries, CDR3 regions were amplified by Arm-PCR using iRepertoire HTBI primers. Gel purification was performed on PCR products prior to sequencing. On the authors' methods: A total of around 59 TRBV and 14 TRBJ segments were identified across samples and were used for gene usage analysis of CDR3 amino acid clonotypes. COPE and FqMerger were used to merge filtered high-quality paired reads into contigs. BLAST was used to align contigs to IMGT TRBV, TRBD and TRBJ reference genes, and CDR3 was defined according to IMGT. Any clonotype with a frequency above 0.1% was counted as a highly expanded clone. Shannon entropy was used to measure repertoire diversity, and the Gini coefficient was used to measure V-J evenness. A clonotype found in more than one individual was treated as public. TCRdb ran its own pipeline on the public reads, namely fastp trimming at Q25 and MiXCR clone calling, and kept in-frame beta chains. CDR3 protein sequences are deduplicated, and each keeps its most common genes and DNA. These V and J calls rely on TCRdb rather than the paper's analysis. The sample has over 650,000 distinct CDR3 sequences on record, 30% of them singletons. About 42% of the sample lies in the top ten.

Rearrangement joined TRBV6-2 or TRBV6-3 to TRBJ2-7; a tentative D call is TRBD1 (5 bases match). This sequence originates from a female donor with Graves disease. This specimen was peripheral blood mononuclear cells (PBMCs), taken when the disease was refractory, from a patient treated with antithyroid drugs. DNA sequence: TGTGCCAGCGCACAGGCTTACGAGCAGTACTTC. This gives the protein CASAQAYEQYF.